These 7 T cell receptor beta chains were sequenced from one sample in a study of T cells in Graves' hyperthyroidism and ophthalmopathy. What was amplified from RNA transcripts were TCR beta CDR3 regions. HTBI primers drove first-round RT-PCR of the TCR CDR3. TCRdb re-called the multiplex PCR reads through MiXCR, storing one row per CDR3 protein. The data contain roughly 580,000 distinct CDR3 sequences, more than 11% of them singletons. The sample consisted of blood. Receptors were obtained from a woman in her twenties or thirties with Graves' hyperthyroidism that later progressed to Graves' ophthalmopathy.

This clonotype was recorded many times. The chain carries TRBV11-2 and TRBJ1-1; TRBD1 agrees at 7 bases. The V gene end was trimmed by 1 base and the J gene end by 5 bases; junction bases not matched to a gene: 7. CDR3 size: 15 residues. Looked up from germline, CDR1 is SGHAT and CDR2 is FQNNGV. CDR3 nucleotides: TGTGCCAGCAGCTTAGCGGCAGGGGGTAATACTGAAGCTTTCTTT. Protein sequence: CASSLAAGGNTEAFF.

This clonotype was recorded a few times. The chain carries TRBV6-1 and TRBJ2-2; 9 bases are a match to TRBD1. The junction had 8 bases not matched to a gene; V was cut back by 6 bases and J by 0 bases. The CDR3 contains 17 residues. Germline CDR1 and CDR2: MNHNS and SASEGT. The CDR3 region is CASSQLTGGANTGELFF. For the CDR3, the DNA is TGTGCCAGCAGCCAGCTTACAGGGGGCGCGAACACCGGGGAGCTGTTTTTT.

There are a few counts of this clonotype. V and J are TRBV5-1 and TRBJ2-2; 7 bases agree with TRBD1. J was trimmed by 6 bases and V by 2 bases; bases with no gene match: 13. CDR1 and CDR2 from the germline V gene are SGHRS and YFSETQ. The CDR3 consists of 17 residues. Written as DNA, the CDR3 is TGCGCCAGCAGCTTACACCGGGACAGTCAAGGTGCCGGGGAGCTGTTTTTT. Translated, it gives CASSLHRDSQGAGELFF.

At least ten counts were recorded for this clonotype. The J gene is TRBJ1-6, the V gene TRBV11-2; the D gene is possibly TRBD1 (5 bases). Germline assignment: CDR1 SGHAT and CDR2 FQNNGV. V was trimmed by 3 bases and J by 14 bases, leaving 17 bases between them. The CDR3 totals 14 residues. The CDR3 sequence is CASSLGRVWNTLHF. CDR3 in DNA: TGTGCCAGCAGCTTGGGCAGGGTGTGGAACACCCTCCACTTT.

This clonotype has a count of ten or more. The rearrangement uses TRBV19 and TRBJ2-1; the D call may be TRBD1 or TRBD2 (5 bases each). Germline V gene data show CDR1 as LNHDA and CDR2 as SQIVND (reference sequence). This CDR3 is built from 18 residues. V lost 6 bases and J lost 8, with 29 bases in between. The DNA for the CDR3 is TGTGCCAGTAGCAATAAGGGTTTGGTCTTCTCCGGGACCCATGAGCAGTTCTTC. Amino acids: CASSNKGLVFSGTHEQFF.

Notes on this clonotype: This could be a read error, since a much larger clone is one nucleotide away. This chain links TRBV20-1 with TRBJ2-5; 9 bases are shared with TRBD2. From germline, CDR1 is DFQATT and CDR2 SNEGSKA (reference sequence). V shed 7 bases and J 10 bases; nucleotides not matched to a gene: 13. CDR3 length: 13 residues. The DNA of the CDR3 is TGCAGTGTGAGCGGGAGGTCCGTGAACGACCAGTACTTC. Translation gives CSVSGRSVNDQYF.

This clonotype occurred many times. In DNA form, the CDR3 reads TGTGCCAGCAGCTCAATGGCGGGGGCTTTGTATGGCTACACCTTC. This sequence encodes CASSSMAGALYGYTF. The chain is built from TRBV7-9 and TRBJ1-2, with a weak D call TRBD1 (6 bases). Trimming pared 4 bases from V and 5 bases from J, leaving 17 bases between. Germline V gives CDR1 SEHNR, CDR2 FQNEAQ (reference sequence). The CDR3 extends over 15 amino acids.